This TCR beta chain was obtained from a study of control samples from healthy donors and cancer patients. The protocol was immunoSEQ multiplex PCR, while the TCRdb copy is restricted to in-frame clones and leaves out a portion. Among about 70,000 clones listed, about 80% were seen once. Between the trimmed V and J ends, which lost 8 bases and 16 bases, there was a span of 18 bases. The CDR3 runs 11 residues. Germline CDR1 GTSNPN, CDR2 SVGIG (reference sequence). V usage is TRBV30 and J usage is TRBJ1-6; TRBD1 might be the D (5 bases). Material for sequencing was blood. The sequence was collected from a man in his fifties or sixties in good health. The CDR3 bases are TGTGCCCGGGGGATGGGGTTTTTTCTCCACTTT. This translates into CARGMGFFLHF.